This T cell receptor (beta chain) was found in a study of circulating and synovial CD4+ cells in juvenile arthritis (dated by TCRdb to between 2012 and 2015). Broadly, across the study: Within each patient, the TCRbeta CDR3 repertoires of synovial CD4 T cells, bulk blood CD4 T cells and circulating HLA-DR+ CD4 T cells were compared. The goal of the repertoire sequencing was to confirm that synovial clonotypes were enriched in a circulating synovial-like CD4 T cell subset. Findings and caveats that apply to the study as a whole: No difference between circulating pathogenic-like lymphocytes and bulk blood T cells was detected by traditional Vbeta family usage analysis. Circulating pathogenic-like lymphocytes clustered with synovial T cells and shared a substantially higher fraction of CDR3 sequences with synovium than bulk blood. Because CPL samples and bulk blood CD4 samples differed in T cell genome counts by at least an order of magnitude, sample-size effects were addressed. Since overlap with synovium went up as sequencing depth increased, the measured fractions of shared clonotypes likely underestimated the full repertoire overlap. Compared with bulk blood CD4 repertoires, both the synovial and the circulating pathogenic-like lymphocyte repertoires were less diverse, and some CPL samples were as oligoclonal as synovium.

The germline V gene specifies SQVTM as CDR1 and ANQGSEA as CDR2. The CDR3 has 14 amino acids, counting the end cysteine and phenylalanine. Of the read, only the CDR3 DNA is kept; its 42 bases are in frame from base 1. V has 6 bases trimmed and J has 2 bases trimmed; junction bases matching no gene number 10. With respect to this clone: There is no known antigen for this receptor. Base qualities are not at hand, and no much larger clone is one base apart.

The method behind the library was the immunoSEQ multiplex PCR assay. An external provider performed TCRbeta CDR3 sequencing as a commercial service. The paper's processing steps were these. The analyses relied on productive nucleotide sequences along with amino acid sequences obtained through in silico translation. To equalise sample size, diversity was assessed as Renyi entropy across alpha values by taking the median of 200 repeated subsamples. Pairwise repertoire distance was calculated as one minus the Chao-modified Jaccard index to correct for under-sampling and was used for clustering. Frequency-weighted overlap with synovial clonotypes was calculated over 200 sample sizes with 200 draws without replacement at each size, and the overlap was reported at the size of the smaller sample. TCRdb carries this immuneACCESS record with in-frame sequences only. Its versions omit some clonotypes, under half of them owing to an unresolved V gene in the studies checked, with the rest unexplained. That table is the source of V, J and clone size, and D and trimming were worked out from the DNA. The sample yields more than 30,000 clones; approximately 92% were counted once. 2.9% of the sample is held by the ten biggest clonotypes.

The sequenced samples were obtained from patients with active juvenile idiopathic arthritis. Cells were sorted right after thawing, and dead cells were excluded with Live/Dead Fixable Near-IR Stain. Sequencing was done on a sample of CD4+ T cells from blood. The receptor comes from a human donor with juvenile idiopathic arthritis. The V and J genes are TRBV29-1 and TRBJ2-7; TRBD1 lines up with 7 middle nucleotides. In nucleotides, the sequence is TGCAGCGTGAGACCGACCGGGACAGCCTACGAGCAGTACTTC. It translates to CSVRPTGTAYEQYF.